The 22 T cell receptor beta chains given below trace back to one sample, sequenced in a study of blood T cells in healthy people across ages. The authors ran a second PCR of 7 to 11 cycles using a sample-barcoded 5' primer and a J-beta primer mix. A single record per CDR3 protein comes from TCRdb applying MiXCR to the 5' RACE reads. The sample lists approximately 1,700,000 distinct CDR3 sequences, around 40% occurring once. Material for sequencing was blood. The receptors derive from a human donor in good health.

This clonotype was seen more than once but under ten times. This rearrangement joins TRBV27 to TRBJ1-5; TRBD1 is a possible D gene (5 bases). Per germline, CDR1 MNHEY and CDR2 SMNVEV (reference sequence). This CDR3 is 15 amino acids long. Trimming took off 0 bases at V and 5 bases at J, with 11 bases between the two ends. In DNA, the CDR3 is TGTGCCAGCAGTTTATCGCTAGGGGCTCATCAGCCCCAGCATTTT. It codes for CASSLSLGAHQPQHF.

Only a few counts were recorded for this clonotype. This chain links TRBV15 with TRBJ2-3; TRBD2 matches 8 bases. The germline V gene encodes CDR1 LNHNV and CDR2 YYDKDF (reference sequence). This CDR3 contains 14 residues. J gave up 5 bases and V 0 bases, and 1 base lay outside the gene matches. CDR3 region: CATSRERGVDTQYF. The DNA of the CDR3 is TGTGCCACCAGCAGAGAGCGGGGGGTAGATACGCAGTATTTT.

This clonotype was picked up a small number of times. Relative to the germline gene, one junction end is altered; a read error may explain this. The chain employs TRBV5-1 and TRBJ2-2; 8 bases map to TRBD2. The CDR3 is 12 residues long. Germline V gene data show CDR1 as SGHRS and CDR2 as YFSETQ. The CDR3 DNA follows: TGTGCCAGCAGTCTAGCGGGCGGGGAGCTGTTTTTT. It is translated as CASSLAGGELFF.

This clonotype was recorded a few times. The genes are TRBV20-1 and TRBJ2-1; D unresolved. Germline V gene lookup returns CDR1 DFQATT and CDR2 SNEGSKA (reference sequence). This CDR3 comprises 14 residues. Trimming cost V 5 bases and J 4 bases, with 15 bases left between them. CDR3 DNA: TGCAGTGCTTTCCTACATAGTAGTTACAATGAGCAGTTCTTC. Translated, it gives CSAFLHSSYNEQFF.

V and J are TRBV20-1 and TRBJ2-4, with a tentative D call TRBD2 (6 bases). Trimming left V 6 bases short and J 0 bases short, with 12 bases between. Looked up from germline, CDR1 is DFQATT and CDR2 is SNEGSKA (reference sequence). The CDR3 runs 14 residues. CDR3 nucleotide sequence: TGCAGTGCGGGGAGGAGACTAGCCAAAAACATTCAGTACTTC. As protein: CSAGRRLAKNIQYF.

CDR3 loop: CASSRADYEQYF. CDR3 nucleotides: TGTGCCAGCAGCCGCGCCGACTACGAGCAGTACTTC. This chain uses TRBV7-9 with TRBJ2-4; no reliable D call. The J call could be wrong; TRBJ2-7 is a better fit for the DNA end. Germline CDR1 is SEHNR and CDR2 is FQNEAQ (reference sequence). The CDR3 is 12 amino acids.

The chain links TRBV9 to TRBJ2-1; 7 positions agree with TRBD2. Germline V CDR1 and CDR2: SGDLS, YYNGEE. This CDR3 contains 16 residues. Trimming cost V 5 bases and J 2 bases; bases outside gene matches: 10. The CDR3 is CASSARAGRAYNEQFF. The CDR3 nucleotides read TGTGCCAGCAGTGCCCGGGCAGGGAGGGCCTACAATGAGCAGTTCTTC. Full variable domain (remainder filled in from reference TRBV9 and TRBJ2-1): DSGVTQTPKHLITATGQRVTLRCSPRSGDLSVYWYQQSLDQGLQFLIQYYNGEERAKGNILERFSAQQFPDLHSELNLSSLELGDSALYFCASSARAGRAYNEQFFGPGTRLTVL.

The V call is TRBV10-3, the J call TRBJ2-1; D is unresolved. Deletions cut 2 bases from V and 13 bases from J, with 24 bases between. Germline V gives CDR1 ENHRY, CDR2 SYGVKD. This CDR3 region has 16 residues. The CDR3 nucleotides read TGTGCCATCAGTGAGAGCCCAGACCCACTAACTGTGACCCAGTTCTTC. Protein product: CAISESPDPLTVTQFF.

This clonotype has only a few counts. J is TRBJ2-5 and V is TRBV7-2; D unclear. V was clipped by 4 bases and J by 4 bases, with 13 bases between them. The CDR3 has 14 residues. The germline V gene encodes CDR1 SGHTA and CDR2 FQGNSA. The CDR3 nucleotides read TGTGCCAGCAGCTCCCTTAAAGGGTCAGAGACCCAGTACTTC. Translation gives CASSSLKGSETQYF.

This clonotype has a handful of counts. The chain links TRBV5-1 to TRBJ1-1; D is perhaps TRBD1 (5 bases). Germline loops: CDR1 SGHRS, CDR2 YFSETQ. The CDR3 is 14 residues long. V dropped 4 bases and J dropped 1 base, with 11 bases sitting between them. Here the CDR3 reads CASSARVQNTEAFF. The CDR3, as DNA: TGCGCCAGCAGCGCCAGGGTTCAGAACACTGAAGCTTTCTTT.

The gene calls are TRBV28 and TRBJ1-1; D is unresolved. CDR1 and CDR2 from the germline V gene are MDHEN and SYDVKM. Deletions cut 4 bases from V and 2 bases from J, with 11 bases between. This CDR3 is built from 14 residues. The CDR3 nucleotides read TGTGCCAGCAGTTCACAGAGGCTCAACACTGAAGCTTTCTTT. Translation gives CASSSQRLNTEAFF. The whole variable domain, remainder taken from reference TRBV28 and TRBJ1-1, is DVKVTQSSRYLVKRTGEKVFLECVQDMDHENMFWYRQDPGLGLRLIYFSYDVKMKEKGDIPEGYSVSREKKERFSLILESASTNQTSMYLCASSSQRLNTEAFFGQGTRLTVV.

This clonotype showed up many times. V is TRBV7-9 and J is TRBJ1-2; D is unclear. With 5 bases removed from V and 8 bases from J, the gap between germline ends came to 12 bases. The CDR3 covers 12 residues. Looked up from germline, CDR1 is SEHNR and CDR2 is FQNEAQ (reference sequence). The CDR3 here is CASSNGERGYTF. Written as DNA, the CDR3 is TGTGCCAGCAGCAATGGGGAGAGAGGCTACACCTTC. The variable domain in full, with the rest retrieved from reference TRBV7-9 and TRBJ1-2, is DTGVSQNPRHKITKRGQNVTFRCDPISEHNRLYWYRQTLGQGPEFLTYFQNEAQLEKSRLLSDRFSAERPKGSFSTLEIQRTEQGDSAMYLCASSNGERGYTFGSGTRLTVV.

In regard to this clonotype: One end of the junction varies from germline; a read error may be responsible. The chain combines TRBV7-7 with TRBJ2-1; D is possibly TRBD1 or TRBD2 (6 bases each). The CDR3 is made up of 14 amino acids. Germline V lookup: CDR1 SSHAT, CDR2 FNYEAQ (reference sequence). The CDR3 sequence: CASSMGGIRNEQFF. The CDR3 coding sequence is TGTGCTAGCAGCATGGGGGGCATCCGCAATGAGCAGTTCTTC.

The chain recombines TRBV9 with TRBJ2-2, with 7 bases lining up with TRBD1. Germline V gene data show CDR1 as SGDLS and CDR2 as YYNGEE. The V segment lost 3 bases and the J segment 5 bases; nucleotides outside the gene matches: 4. The CDR3 length is 14 residues. CDR3 region: CASSDLRGTGELFF. CDR3 DNA: TGTGCCAGCAGCGACCTCAGGGGGACCGGGGAGCTGTTTTTT.

The chain couples TRBV29-1 to TRBJ2-7; possible D gene TRBD1, 9 bases. The CDR3 has 14 amino acids. V lost 7 bases, J lost 3 bases, and 19 bases lay in between. Germline assignment: CDR1 SQVTM and CDR2 ANQGSEA. In nucleotides, the CDR3 is TGCAGCGCCGGGGGGGGGACAGGGAGCTACGAGCAGTACTTC. Amino acid sequence: CSAGGGTGSYEQYF.

The gene calls are TRBV15 and TRBJ2-4, with 9 positions matching TRBD1. The J call may not be correct, given that the DNA end is closer to TRBJ2-7. Looked up from germline, CDR1 is LNHNV and CDR2 is YYDKDF (reference sequence). This CDR3 is built from 15 residues. The CDR3 spells CATSRDRGPGYEQYF. The CDR3 DNA follows: TGTGCCACCAGCAGGGACAGGGGTCCGGGATACGAGCAGTACTTC.

Remarks on this clonotype: This may stem from a read error, because a much larger clone lies one nucleotide away. The V gene is TRBV9, the J gene TRBJ2-5; 9 bases agree with TRBD2. The J call is in doubt because the DNA end fits TRBJ2-1 better. CDR1 and CDR2 (germline): SGDLS, YYNGEE. The CDR3 length is 16 residues. The CDR3 DNA is TGTGCCAGCAGCGCTCAGATTAGCGGGGGCCAAGAGACCCAGTTCTTC. This codes for CASSAQISGGQETQFF.

V usage is TRBV18 and J usage is TRBJ2-5; no reliable D call. V was pared by 0 bases and J by 1 base, with 9 bases between. The CDR3 consists of 15 residues. In germline, CDR1 is KGHSH, CDR2 LQKENI. This chain's CDR3 is CASSPPSSIQETQYF. The DNA for the CDR3 is TGTGCCAGCTCACCACCGTCATCTATCCAAGAGACCCAGTACTTC.

V gene TRBV28 combines with J gene TRBJ1-6, with unresolved D. CDR3 length: 12 residues. The V end lost 8 bases, the J end lost 7 bases, and 9 bases lay between the germline ends. The germline CDR1 and CDR2 sequences are MDHEN and SYDVKM. The CDR3 reads CASLTLNSPLHF. The CDR3 region has the DNA TGTGCCAGCCTTACCCTCAATTCACCCCTCCACTTT.

In its sample, this clonotype was seen a few times. This sequence may be a read error, since a much larger clone differs from it by one base. The chain couples TRBV29-1 to TRBJ2-5; D perhaps matches TRBD2 (7 bases). The J call may be faulty, since TRBJ2-7 better matches the DNA end. The CDR3 loop spans 13 amino acids. Germline V CDR1 and CDR2: SQVTM, ANQGSEA. CDR3 coding DNA: TGCGGCGTTGGTTCAGGGGAGGGCTACGAGCAGTACTTC. Its translation is CGVGSGEGYEQYF.

In this sample, this clonotype turned up a few times. This chain joins TRBV29-1 and TRBJ1-1; D perhaps matches TRBD1 (5 bases). The germline V gene encodes CDR1 SQVTM and CDR2 ANQGSEA. The CDR3 loop spans 12 amino acids. With 6 bases removed from V and 6 bases from J, the gap between germline ends came to 14 bases. CDR3 bases: TGCAGCGTAAAGGGACGCCCTCCTGAAGCTTTCTTT. Its translation: CSVKGRPPEAFF.

The table lists this clonotype with a few counts. This rearrangement joins TRBV5-6 to TRBJ2-4, with D perhaps TRBD1 or TRBD2 (6 bases each). V gave up 5 bases and J gave up 5 bases, with 14 bases separating them. The CDR3 runs to 14 residues. The germline gives CDR1 SGHDT, CDR2 YYEEEE. The CDR3 here is CASRLQGGQNIQYF. CDR3 nucleotide sequence: TGTGCCAGCAGACTACAGGGAGGTCAAAACATTCAGTACTTC.